The sequence of this TCR beta chain was determined in a study of T cell responses to AZD1222 COVID-19 vaccine. Generated by immunoSEQ multiplex PCR, the TCRdb table keeps only in-frame clones and is missing some. The table shows about 92,000 clones, with roughly 88% occurring only once. Worth noting for this clone: Its cognate antigen is unknown.

Overall study results and limits: Donors were largely white British and mainly female; clonal diversity was possibly underestimated. Reports indicate that nearly half of spike-specific TCRs are directed at unmutated variant regions. Following two doses of AZD1222, Spike-specific TCR breadth and depth rose. Vaccine-associated CD4 TCRs ranged over spike, dominating at 160-218 and 743-854.

V lost 0 bases and J 0 bases, leaving 11 bases between the germline ends. The CDR3 extends over 16 amino acids. Looked up from germline, CDR1 is KGHSH and CDR2 is LQKENI. The chain uses TRBV18 and TRBJ2-5; D is ambiguous. The source was peripheral blood, collected on day 0 of AZD1222 vaccination. This TCR derives from an adult in good health. CDR3 protein: CASSPPSGNYQETQYF. CDR3 DNA sequence: TGTGCCAGCTCACCACCGTCGGGCAACTACCAAGAGACCCAGTACTTC.